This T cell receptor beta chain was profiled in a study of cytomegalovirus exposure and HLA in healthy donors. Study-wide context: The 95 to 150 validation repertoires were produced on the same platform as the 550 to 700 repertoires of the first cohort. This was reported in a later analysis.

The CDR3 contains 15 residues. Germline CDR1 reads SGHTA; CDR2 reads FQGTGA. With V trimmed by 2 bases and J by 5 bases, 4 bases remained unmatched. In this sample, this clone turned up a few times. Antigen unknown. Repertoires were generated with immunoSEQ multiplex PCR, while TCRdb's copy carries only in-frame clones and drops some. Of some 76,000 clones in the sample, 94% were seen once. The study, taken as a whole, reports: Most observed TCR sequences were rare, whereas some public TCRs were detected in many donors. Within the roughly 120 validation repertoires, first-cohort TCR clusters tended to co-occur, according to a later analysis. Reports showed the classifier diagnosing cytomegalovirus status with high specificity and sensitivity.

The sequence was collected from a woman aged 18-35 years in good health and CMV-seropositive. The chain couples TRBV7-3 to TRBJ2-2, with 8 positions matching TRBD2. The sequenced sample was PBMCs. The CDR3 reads CASSLYGGDTGELFF. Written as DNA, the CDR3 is TGTGCCAGCAGCTTATACGGGGGGGATACCGGGGAGCTGTTTTTT.